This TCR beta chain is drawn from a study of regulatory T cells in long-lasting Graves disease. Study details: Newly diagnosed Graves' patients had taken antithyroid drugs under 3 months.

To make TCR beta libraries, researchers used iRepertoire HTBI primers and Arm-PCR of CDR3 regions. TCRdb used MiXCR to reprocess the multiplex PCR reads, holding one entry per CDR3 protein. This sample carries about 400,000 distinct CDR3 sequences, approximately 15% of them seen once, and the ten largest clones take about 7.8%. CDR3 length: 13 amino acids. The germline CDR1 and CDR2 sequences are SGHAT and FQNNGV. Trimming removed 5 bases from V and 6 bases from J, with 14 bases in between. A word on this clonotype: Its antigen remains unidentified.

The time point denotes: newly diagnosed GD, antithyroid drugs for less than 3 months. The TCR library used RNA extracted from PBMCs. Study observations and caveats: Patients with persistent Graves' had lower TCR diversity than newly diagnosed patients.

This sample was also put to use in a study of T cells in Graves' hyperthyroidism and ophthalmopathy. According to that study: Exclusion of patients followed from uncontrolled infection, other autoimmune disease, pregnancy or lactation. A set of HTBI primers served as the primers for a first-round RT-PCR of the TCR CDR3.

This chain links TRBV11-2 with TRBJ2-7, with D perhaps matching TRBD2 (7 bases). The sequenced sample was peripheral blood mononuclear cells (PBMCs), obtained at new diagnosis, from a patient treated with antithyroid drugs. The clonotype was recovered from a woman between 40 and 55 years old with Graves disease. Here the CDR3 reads CASSPRGAGEQYF. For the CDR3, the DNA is TGTGCCAGCAGCCCCCGGGGGGCGGGCGAGCAGTACTTC.